The sequence of this T cell receptor beta chain was determined in a study of cytomegalovirus exposure and HLA in healthy donors. On the study more broadly: One earlier analysis, a look at 150 million to 200 million T cells, found some 110 million unique TCR beta sequences.

Turning to this clone: What it binds is unknown.

CDR3 length: 14 residues. CDR1 SGHRS and CDR2 YFSETQ come from the germline V gene. Trimming shortened V by 7 bases and J by 0 bases, and 13 bases separated the two germline ends. PCR amplification relied on 60 Vbeta primers (plus 13 Jbeta primers). Profiling relied on immunoSEQ multiplex PCR, and the TCRdb table lists in-frame clones only, not all of them. This sample has 150,000 to 200,000 clones, with about 90% found just once. Points from the study as a whole: Three chains linked to CMV were shown in vitro to be specific for CMV antigens. CMV serostatus was the sole immune exposure data available.

This receptor was obtained from a girl under three years old in good health and CMV-seronegative. Sequenced material: PBMCs. The chain is built from TRBV5-1 and TRBJ1-1; unclear D gene. CDR3 region: CASRNVGLNTEAFF. The CDR3 bases are TGCGCCAGCCGTAACGTGGGCCTGAACACTGAAGCTTTCTTT.